This TCR beta chain appears in the sequencing data of a study of tumor T cells in aggressive B-cell lymphoma (dated by TCRdb to 2016 to 2017). For this clone: No cognate antigen has been identified for it. No base qualities exist here, and no much larger clone lies one base off it.

The CDR3 runs 13 amino acids, cysteine and phenylalanine included. Kept here is only the CDR3 DNA, which spans 39 bases and is read in frame from base 1. CDR1 SGHRS and CDR2 YFSETQ are derived from the germline V gene. V trim: 3 bases; J trim: 8 bases; unmatched bases: 7. The method behind the library was the immunoSEQ multiplex PCR assay. Sourced from immuneACCESS, this table was stored by TCRdb with only in-frame sequences that have V and J called. A share of the clones is absent; for the studies checked, an unresolved V gene accounts for under half, and the remainder has no known explanation. For this sample there are 10,000 or so clones; around 83% appear just once. Clones ranked in the top ten supply approximately 3.6% of the sample.

This receptor was obtained from an adult with diffuse large B cell lymphoma. Sequenced input: tumor tissue. The V and J segments used are TRBV5-1 and TRBJ1-2; 7 bases in the middle match TRBD1. For the CDR3, the sequence is CASSSQGPEGYTF. The sequence in DNA is TGCGCCAGCAGCTCACAGGGGCCCGAAGGCTACACCTTC.